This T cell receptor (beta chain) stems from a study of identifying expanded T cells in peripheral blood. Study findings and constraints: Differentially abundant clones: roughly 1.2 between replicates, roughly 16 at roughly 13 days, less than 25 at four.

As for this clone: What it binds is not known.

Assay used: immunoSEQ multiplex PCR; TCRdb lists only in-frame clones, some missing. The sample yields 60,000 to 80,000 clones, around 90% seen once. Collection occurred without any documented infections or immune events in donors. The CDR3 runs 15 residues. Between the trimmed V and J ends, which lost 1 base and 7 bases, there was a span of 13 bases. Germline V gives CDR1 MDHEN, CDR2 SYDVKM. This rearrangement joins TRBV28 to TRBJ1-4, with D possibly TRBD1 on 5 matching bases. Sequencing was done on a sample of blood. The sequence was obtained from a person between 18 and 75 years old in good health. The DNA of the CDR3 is TGTGCCAGCAGTTTATCTTCCGGGACGGCTGAAAAACTGTTTTTT. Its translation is CASSLSSGTAEKLFF. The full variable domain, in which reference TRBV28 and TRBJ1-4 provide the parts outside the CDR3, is DVKVTQSSRYLVKRTGEKVFLECVQDMDHENMFWYRQDPGLGLRLIYFSYDVKMKEKGDIPEGYSVSREKKERFSLILESASTNQTSMYLCASSLSSGTAEKLFFGSGTQLSVL.